The 31 T cell receptor beta chains below all came from one sample that was sequenced in a study of type 1 regulatory T cells (dated by TCRdb to the early 2020s). For these receptors, no antigen is known. The instrument was an Illumina MiSeq. Using fastp trimming at Q25 and MiXCR clonotype assembly, TCRdb reanalyzed the public sequencing data and kept in-frame beta chains. When rows share a CDR3 protein, they turn into one entry using the most common DNA and genes. The sample records approximately 23,000 distinct CDR3 sequences, 72% of which are singletons. The ten largest clones add up to 13% to 15% of the sample. Sequencing was done on a sample of cultured T cells, either the whole culture or a sorted T cell fraction (not recorded which). Reading the label with the study, this specimen's cell subset or site is: Tr1-enriched cell product generated in vitro against host alloantigens. All receptors derive from a human donor in good health.

Remarks on this clonotype: Since a much larger clone is just one base distant, this may be a read error. V and J are TRBV5-1 and TRBJ2-2, with TRBD1 as a possible D gene (5 bases). CDR1 is SGHRS and CDR2 is YFSETQ in the germline V gene. The CDR3 consists of 15 residues. CDR3 DNA: TGCGCCAACAGCTTGGACACGGGCAACACCGGGGAGCTGTTTTTT. Its protein product is CANSLDTGNTGELFF.

This clonotype came up a few times. The rearrangement joins TRBV6-2 or TRBV6-3 to TRBJ2-1; possibly TRBD1 or TRBD2 for D (7 bases each). Germline V gene sequence: CDR1 MNHEY, CDR2 SVGEGT. The CDR3 has 15 amino acids. Trimming took off 5 bases at V and 7 bases at J, with 18 bases between the two ends. This CDR3 reads CASSQLRQGGNEQFF. The CDR3 nucleotides read TGTGCCAGCAGTCAACTAAGACAGGGAGGGAATGAGCAGTTCTTC.

The genes are TRBV6-2 or TRBV6-3 and TRBJ2-5; D unresolved. Germline CDR1 MNHEY, CDR2 SVGEGT. Trimming removed 1 base from V and 4 bases from J, with 1 base in between. The CDR3 consists of 11 residues. The CDR3 DNA reads TGTGCCAGCAGTTACTTAGAGACCCAGTACTTC. Protein product: CASSYLETQYF.

The J gene is TRBJ2-5, the V gene TRBV7-2, with unresolved D. Trimming took 5 bases from V and 5 from J, leaving 18 bases between them. The CDR3 has 15 residues. Germline V gene data show CDR1 as SGHTA and CDR2 as FQGNSA. This CDR3 reads CASSQTFGVLETQYF. The DNA of the CDR3 is TGTGCCAGCAGCCAAACATTTGGGGTTTTGGAGACCCAGTACTTC.

This clonotype was seen a few times. V gene TRBV27 combines with J gene TRBJ2-3; 9 bases line up with TRBD2. J was trimmed by 6 bases and V by 6 bases; bases with no gene match: 13. The CDR3 consists of 16 residues. Germline V gene data show CDR1 as MNHEY and CDR2 as SMNVEV (reference sequence). In DNA, the CDR3 is TGTGCCAGCAGCTCTTACAGCGGGGGGTCGCCGGATACGCAGTATTTT. Translating gives CASSSYSGGSPDTQYF.

The chain carries TRBV5-5 and TRBJ2-3; D is ambiguous. The CDR3 totals 12 residues. V lost 2 bases and J lost 5, with 6 bases in between. Per germline, CDR1 SGHKS and CDR2 YYEKEE (reference sequence). This chain's CDR3 is CASSFSGDTQYF. CDR3 bases: TGTGCCAGCAGCTTTTCAGGAGATACGCAGTATTTT.

The CDR3 DNA reads TGCGCCAGCAGCTTGGGAGGGCTAGCGGACTACAATGAGCAGTTCTTC. The encoded protein is CASSLGGLADYNEQFF. The J gene is TRBJ2-1, the V gene TRBV5-1, with 7 bases lining up with TRBD2. With 0 bases clipped from V and 3 bases from J, the junction kept 6 bases outside the gene matches. Germline lookup yields CDR1 SGHRS and CDR2 YFSETQ. The CDR3 is 16 residues long.

CDR3 in amino acids: CASSLDPSGELFF. As DNA, the CDR3 is TGCGCCAGCAGCTTGGACCCTTCCGGGGAGCTGTTTTTT. The chain uses TRBV5-1 and TRBJ2-2; D is ambiguous. This CDR3 region has 13 residues. V gave up 0 bases and J gave up 6 bases, with 6 bases separating them. Per germline, CDR1 SGHRS and CDR2 YFSETQ.

The chain recombines TRBV20-1 with TRBJ1-2; D might be TRBD1 (5 bases). This CDR3 is built from 13 residues. CDR1 is DFQATT, CDR2 SNEGSKA, per germline (reference sequence). V gave up 1 base and J gave up 6 bases, with 12 bases separating them. As DNA, the CDR3 is TGCAGTGCTAGAGGGGGGACGGGCGATGGCTACACCTTC. Translating gives CSARGGTGDGYTF.

This clonotype was seen more than once but under ten times. The chain links TRBV27 to TRBJ1-5; D is ambiguous. With 5 bases removed from V and 2 bases from J, the gap between germline ends came to 13 bases. From germline, CDR1 is MNHEY and CDR2 SMNVEV (reference sequence). This CDR3 is built from 15 residues. Written as DNA, the CDR3 is TGTGCCAGCAGTGTCCGCGGGGAGCGCAATCAGCCCCAGCATTTT. The encoded protein is CASSVRGERNQPQHF.

As to this clonotype: A much bigger clone sits one base away, suggesting this may be a read error. The CDR3 coding sequence is TGTGCCAGCAGTCCACAGTGCAGATATGGCTACACCTTC. Translation: CASSPQCRYGYTF. The rearrangement links TRBV6-5 to TRBJ1-2; D uncertain. Germline-derived CDR1 and CDR2 are MNHEY and SVGAGI. The CDR3 extends over 13 amino acids. The V end was cut by 5 bases, the J end by 5 bases, with 12 bases between.

The J gene is TRBJ1-2, the V gene TRBV3-1; TRBD1 agrees at 7 bases. There are 14 residues in the CDR3. CDR1 is LGHDT, CDR2 YNNKEL, per germline (reference sequence). The V and J ends lost 7 bases and 4 bases, in that order; junction bases with no gene match: 9. The CDR3 reads CASTQGGQSYGYTF. The CDR3 DNA sequence: TGTGCCAGCACTCAAGGGGGCCAGAGCTATGGCTACACCTTC.

The V call is TRBV7-2, the J call TRBJ2-2, with 10 positions matching TRBD2. With V trimmed by 3 bases and J by 6 bases, 4 bases remained unmatched. This CDR3 is 15 amino acids long. CDR1 is SGHTA and CDR2 is FQGNSA in the germline V gene. The CDR3 is CASSFGSGGPGELFF. As DNA, the CDR3 is TGTGCCAGCAGCTTTGGTAGCGGGGGGCCCGGGGAGCTGTTTTTT.

This chain links TRBV28 with TRBJ1-2, with TRBD1 matching over 8 bases. CDR1 is MDHEN, CDR2 SYDVKM, per germline. Unmatched junction bases numbered 4, after V lost 7 bases and J lost 6 bases. The CDR3 is 12 amino acids. CDR3 coding DNA: TGTGCCAGCACCTCGGACAGGGATGGCTACACCTTC. Protein: CASTSDRDGYTF.

The chain recombines TRBV6-5 with TRBJ1-3; 8 nucleotides agree with TRBD1. The CDR3 runs to 14 residues. Germline V gene data show CDR1 as MNHEY and CDR2 as SVGAGI. Trimming took 2 bases from V and 4 from J; bases not matched to a gene: 1. The CDR3 nucleotides read TGTGCCAGCAGTTACGGGACAGGAGGAAACACCATATATTTT. This gives the protein CASSYGTGGNTIYF.

This chain connects TRBV18 to TRBJ2-1; unclear D gene. The length of the CDR3 is 16 residues. In germline, CDR1 is KGHSH, CDR2 LQKENI. Trimming cost V 2 bases and J 4 bases, with 15 bases left between them. CDR3 sequence (DNA): TGTGCCAGCTCACCAACTCGCGATAATCCGTACAATGAGCAGTTCTTC. Its protein is CASSPTRDNPYNEQFF.

The chain recombines TRBV4-3 with TRBJ1-1; unclear D gene. CDR3 length: 16 residues. Germline-derived CDR1 and CDR2 are LGHNA and YSLEER. V was shortened by 1 base and J by 2 bases, with 14 bases between the two germline ends. The CDR3 here is CASSQARGLRNTEAFF. The CDR3, as DNA: TGCGCCAGCAGCCAAGCCCGGGGATTGCGCAACACTGAAGCTTTCTTT.

The rearrangement links TRBV7-2 to TRBJ2-2; D is uncertain. Germline CDR1 reads SGHTA; CDR2 reads FQGNSA. Trimming stripped 0 bases from V and 7 bases from J, with 9 bases between. This CDR3 comprises 14 residues. The CDR3 coding sequence is TGTGCCAGCAGCTTAGCGCGGCAGGTCGGGGAGCTGTTTTTT. This gives the protein CASSLARQVGELFF.

Sample share makes this clonotype medium-sized. This chain uses TRBV28 with TRBJ2-1; 9 bases match TRBD1. The CDR3 runs 15 residues. Per the germline V gene, CDR1 is MDHEN and CDR2 is SYDVKM. V was clipped by 5 bases and J by 7 bases; unmatched bases: 9. CDR3 sequence: CASSPTGGRFNEQFF. CDR3 coding DNA: TGTGCCAGCAGTCCAACAGGGGGCAGATTTAATGAGCAGTTCTTC.

The genes are TRBV3-1 and TRBJ1-2; tentative D call: TRBD1 (5 bases). The CDR3 consists of 14 residues. The germline V gene has CDR1 LGHDT and CDR2 YNNKEL (reference sequence). Trimming took off 6 bases at V and 1 base at J, with 12 bases between the two ends. CDR3 sequence: CASSPGPSNYGYTF. CDR3 nucleotides: TGTGCCAGCAGTCCGGGACCGAGTAACTATGGCTACACCTTC. Full variable domain (rest looked up from reference TRBV3-1 and TRBJ1-2): DTAVSQTPKYLVTQMGNDKSIKCEQNLGHDTMYWYKQDSKKFLKIMFSYNNKELIINETVPNRFSPKSPDKAHLNLHINSLELGDSAVYFCASSPGPSNYGYTFGSGTRLTVV.

The CDR3: CASSIGGGGDYGYTF. The CDR3 nucleotides are TGTGCCAGTAGTATAGGGGGCGGCGGAGACTATGGCTACACCTTC. The chain carries TRBV19 and TRBJ1-2, with a possible D match to TRBD1 (5 bases). V lost 1 base to trimming and J lost 3 bases, with 12 bases between them. This CDR3 comprises 15 residues. Germline V gives CDR1 LNHDA, CDR2 SQIVND (reference sequence).

The chain is built from TRBV21-1 and TRBJ2-3. TRBV21-1 counts as a pseudogene. CDR3 size: 15 residues. CDR3: CASSRREYGTDTQYF. The CDR3, as DNA: TGTGCCAGCAGCAGGAGAGAGTACGGCACAGATACGCAGTATTTT.

The rearrangement joins TRBV20-1 to TRBJ2-3; TRBD2 is a possible D gene (5 bases). V shed 3 bases and J shed 4 bases, with 17 bases lying between them. The germline V gene encodes CDR1 DFQATT and CDR2 SNEGSKA (reference sequence). There are 15 residues in the CDR3. The CDR3 loop reads CSASRSAVPPDTQYF. The CDR3 DNA reads as TGCAGTGCTAGTAGATCAGCGGTCCCCCCAGATACGCAGTATTTT.

This rearrangement joins TRBV6-1 to TRBJ1-5; the match to TRBD1 covers 10 bases. This CDR3 is built from 15 residues. Unmatched junction bases numbered 10, after V lost 10 bases and J lost 4 bases. Germline V CDR1 and CDR2: MNHNS, SASEGT. The CDR3 loop is CATGPQDRGNQPQHF. Here the CDR3 DNA reads TGTGCCACCGGGCCCCAGGACAGGGGGAATCAGCCCCAGCATTTT.

Judged by abundance, this clonotype is medium-sized. V is TRBV5-1 and J is TRBJ1-1; D remains ambiguous. Trimming took 0 bases from V and 0 from J, leaving 12 bases between them. Per the germline V gene, CDR1 is SGHRS and CDR2 is YFSETQ. This CDR3 contains 16 residues. CDR3 DNA: TGCGCCAGCAGCTTGGCCGGAGATCGGATGAACACTGAAGCTTTCTTT. This encodes CASSLAGDRMNTEAFF.

The chain couples TRBV20-1 to TRBJ1-4, with a possible D match to TRBD1 (6 bases). The CDR3 loop spans 14 amino acids. V was clipped by 1 base and J by 7 bases, with 13 bases between them. Germline CDR1 and CDR2: DFQATT and SNEGSKA (reference sequence). The CDR3 coding sequence is TGCAGTGCTAGAGTGGGGGGCTCGGGTGAAAAACTGTTTTTT. Residues: CSARVGGSGEKLFF.

The rearrangement uses TRBV29-1 and TRBJ1-1; tentatively, D is TRBD1 (5 bases). V lost 1 base and J 4 bases, leaving 10 bases between the germline ends. This CDR3 contains 13 residues. CDR1 is SQVTM and CDR2 is ANQGSEA in the germline V gene. The CDR3 loop reads CSVEGQGRTEAFF. CDR3 nucleotides: TGCAGCGTTGAAGGGCAGGGTCGCACTGAAGCTTTCTTT.

The chain uses TRBV30 and TRBJ2-1; no clear D gene. There are 10 residues in the CDR3. Germline CDR1 is GTSNPN and CDR2 is SVGIG (reference sequence). V lost 5 bases, J lost 7 bases, and 6 bases lay in between. The CDR3 loop is CAWGRNEQFF. CDR3 sequence (DNA): TGTGCCTGGGGCAGGAATGAGCAGTTCTTC.

The chain employs TRBV5-1 and TRBJ1-1; 12 bases map to TRBD1. Germline trimming cut 4 bases from V and 2 bases from J; bases unmatched to any gene: 6. The CDR3 spans 16 residues. Germline assignment: CDR1 SGHRS and CDR2 YFSETQ. CDR3 residues: CASSPGDRGPNTEAFF. CDR3 DNA sequence: TGCGCCAGCAGCCCGGGGGACAGGGGGCCTAACACTGAAGCTTTCTTT. Complete variable domain (other parts from reference TRBV5-1 and TRBJ1-1): KAGVTQTPRYLIKTRGQQVTLSCSPISGHRSVSWYQQTPGQGLQFLFEYFSETQRNKGNFPGRFSGRQFSNSRSEMNVSTLELGDSALYLCASSPGDRGPNTEAFFGQGTRLTVV.

The J gene is TRBJ1-6, the V gene TRBV7-9, with a weak D call TRBD1 (6 bases). The CDR3 spans 15 residues. The V gene's germline CDR1 is SEHNR and CDR2 FQNEAQ (reference sequence). With 8 bases removed from V and 10 bases from J, the gap between germline ends came to 21 bases. CDR3: CASSVRLQGGSPLHF. The CDR3 DNA reads as TGTGCCAGCTCCGTAAGGTTACAGGGCGGATCACCCCTCCACTTT.

This clonotype was found once. The V and J genes are TRBV6-1 and TRBJ2-1; D gene uncertain. Between the trimmed V and J ends, which lost 1 base and 2 bases, there was a span of 24 bases. From germline, CDR1 is MNHNS and CDR2 SASEGT. The CDR3 consists of 20 residues. The CDR3 region is CASSEGDATSPLQPYNEQFF. As DNA, the CDR3 is TGTGCCAGCAGTGAAGGGGATGCTACCAGTCCCCTCCAGCCCTACAATGAGCAGTTCTTC.